These 11 T cell receptor beta chains came from one sample sequenced in a study of blood T cell repertoires in COVID-19. Clones were read by immunoSEQ multiplex PCR, and TCRdb kept only the in-frame ones, dropping some. Among about 110,000 clones listed, around 83% were seen once. The sequenced sample consisted of peripheral blood. The source is a man aged 65-85 years with acute or convalescent COVID-19.

This chain uses TRBV6-2 or TRBV6-3 with TRBJ2-7, with TRBD1 as a possible D gene (5 bases). Germline CDR1 and CDR2: MNHEY and SVGEGT. This CDR3 is 15 amino acids long. V was clipped by 0 bases and J by 6 bases, with 15 bases between them. CDR3 nucleotides: TGTGCCAGCAGTTACTCATCCGTTCAGGGTAGCGAGCAGTACTTC. This codes for CASSYSSVQGSEQYF.

The genes are TRBV18 and TRBJ2-1; possible D gene TRBD2, 6 bases. Deletions cut 3 bases from V and 8 bases from J, with 17 bases between. This CDR3 contains 15 residues. Germline CDR1 and CDR2: KGHSH and LQKENI. The CDR3: CASSPPGTRRDEQFF. CDR3 coding DNA: TGTGCCAGCTCACCTCCCGGGACTCGACGCGATGAGCAGTTCTTC.

The chain combines TRBV6-5 with TRBJ1-2; 9 bases agree with TRBD1. CDR1 is MNHEY and CDR2 is SVGAGI in the germline V gene. The CDR3 is 16 residues long. V shed 0 bases and J 8 bases; nucleotides not matched to a gene: 10. CDR3 protein: CASSYSFWDRVPGYTF. The DNA for the CDR3 is TGTGCCAGCAGTTACTCGTTTTGGGACAGGGTTCCGGGCTACACCTTC.

Details on this clone: The junction shows a germline mismatch at one end, possibly a read error. The chain combines TRBV3-1 (or the pseudogene TRBV3-2) with TRBJ2-1; 7 bases agree with TRBD2. Germline V gives CDR1 LGHDT, CDR2 YNNKEL (reference sequence). There are 12 residues in the CDR3. The CDR3 loop reads CASSQGTRVAVF. CDR3 sequence (DNA): TGTGCCAGCAGCCAAGGGACTAGGGTGGCGGTCTTC.

The J gene is TRBJ2-7, the V gene TRBV25-1; 7 nucleotides align to TRBD1. This CDR3 is 12 amino acids long. Trimming took 2 bases from V and 6 from J; bases not matched to a gene: 1. Germline CDR1 MGHDK, CDR2 SYGVNS. The CDR3 bases are TGTGCCAGCAGTGAAAGGGGGCGCGAGCAGTACTTC. The encoded protein is CASSERGREQYF.

The table lists this clone with a count of one. The chain couples TRBV28 to TRBJ2-5, with a tentative D call TRBD2 (6 bases). Between the trimmed V and J ends, which lost 8 bases and 2 bases, there was a span of 12 bases. The CDR3 has 13 amino acids. Per the germline V gene, CDR1 is MDHEN and CDR2 is SYDVKM. For the CDR3, the DNA is TGTGCCAGCGGACTACCCGGACAAGAGACCCAGTACTTC. It yields the protein CASGLPGQETQYF.

The J gene is TRBJ1-2, the V gene TRBV6-6; tentative D call: TRBD1 (5 bases). V was shortened by 7 bases and J by 7 bases, with 22 bases between the two germline ends. The CDR3 sequence is 15 residues long. CDR1 MNHNY and CDR2 SVGAGI come from the germline V gene (reference sequence). The CDR3 DNA is TGTGCCAGCACAGGGATTCCCACTTATTTTGGTGGCTACACCTTC. The encoded protein is CASTGIPTYFGGYTF.

J is TRBJ2-1 and V is TRBV4-1; 15 positions match TRBD2. The V gene end was trimmed by 1 base and the J gene end by 7 bases; junction bases not matched to a gene: 14. The CDR3 is 20 residues long. The germline V gene encodes CDR1 MGHRA and CDR2 YSYEKL. CDR3 protein: CASSQAGKGGTSGGRNEQFF. In DNA, the CDR3 is TGCGCCAGCAGCCAAGCAGGAAAGGGAGGGACTAGCGGGGGGCGGAATGAGCAGTTCTTC.

The chain couples TRBV7-2 to TRBJ2-2, with D maybe TRBD1 (6 bases). CDR3 length: 15 residues. CDR1 is SGHTA and CDR2 is FQGNSA in the germline V gene. Trimming took 5 bases from V and 4 from J, leaving 14 bases between them. The CDR3 spells CASSPTGVTTGELFF. The CDR3, as DNA: TGTGCCAGCAGCCCGACAGGTGTTACCACCGGGGAGCTGTTTTTT.

The chain combines TRBV9 with TRBJ1-4; TRBD1 aligns across 7 bases. The V and J ends lost 3 bases and 5 bases, in that order; junction bases with no gene match: 4. Germline assignment: CDR1 SGDLS and CDR2 YYNGEE. This CDR3 has 14 amino acids. DNA of the CDR3: TGTGCCAGCAGCGGGACAGGTGGGAATGAAAAACTGTTTTTT. Translating gives CASSGTGGNEKLFF.

This clone has a count of ten or more. Other DNA sequences in this sample translate to the same CDR3. The chain has TRBV5-1 and TRBJ2-2, with 16 bases lining up with TRBD2. The CDR3 totals 18 residues. V trimming: 5 bases; J trimming: 5 bases; junction bases outside the gene matches: 9. CDR1 is SGHRS and CDR2 is YFSETQ in the germline V gene. CDR3 sequence (DNA): TGCGCCAGCAGTTCCGGGACTAGCGGGGGGGCCCGGACCGGGGAGCTGTTTTTT. Protein: CASSSGTSGGARTGELFF.